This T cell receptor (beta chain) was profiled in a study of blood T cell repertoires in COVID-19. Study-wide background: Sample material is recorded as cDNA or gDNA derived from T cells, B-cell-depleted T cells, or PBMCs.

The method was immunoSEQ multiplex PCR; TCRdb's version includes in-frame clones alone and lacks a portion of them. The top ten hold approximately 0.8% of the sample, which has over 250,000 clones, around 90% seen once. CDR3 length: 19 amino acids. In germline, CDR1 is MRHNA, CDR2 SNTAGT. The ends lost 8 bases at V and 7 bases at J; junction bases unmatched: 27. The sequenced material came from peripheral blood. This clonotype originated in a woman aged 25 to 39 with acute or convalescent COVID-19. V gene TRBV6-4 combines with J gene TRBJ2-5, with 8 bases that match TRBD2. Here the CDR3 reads CASHPAPREEPRVRGTQYF. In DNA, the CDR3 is TGTGCCAGCCACCCCGCCCCGCGGGAGGAACCAAGAGTCCGGGGGACCCAGTACTTC.